This TCR beta chain emerged from a study of blood T cell repertoires in COVID-19. Study summary: The cDNA or gDNA used as material had been derived from T cells, B-cell-depleted T cells, or PBMCs.

In the original processing: The assay estimated nucleated cells by amplifying reference gene primers. Clones were sequenced by immunoSEQ multiplex PCR, and TCRdb holds only the in-frame ones, with some missing. V, J and clone size were drawn from that table, and D and trimming were deduced from the DNA. The sample lists roughly 400,000 clones; approximately 90% were seen once. Contact with a PCR-confirmed or clinician-diagnosed COVID-19 case occurred within 2 weeks of entry. Germline V lookup: CDR1 MGHDK, CDR2 SYGVNS. CDR3 length equals 13 residues. Trimming took off 1 base at V and 3 bases at J, with 7 bases between the two ends.

V and J are TRBV25-1 and TRBJ2-7, with D unclear. The clonotype was recovered from a woman aged 18-29 years who had been exposed to COVID-19. The sample was PBMCs or T cells enriched from blood (not recorded which). The CDR3 DNA is TGTGCCAGCAGTGAATGGCACGACTACGAGCAGTACTTC. This translates into CASSEWHDYEQYF.